One sample yielded the 10 T cell receptor beta chains listed below, sequenced in a study of OX40 agonist ivuxolimab in advanced cancers. The method was immunoSEQ multiplex PCR; TCRdb's version includes in-frame clones alone and lacks a portion of them. The sample includes roughly 59,000 clones, 80% to 95% of them seen just once. The sequences come from CD4+ or CD8+ T cells sorted from blood, collected in a trial of the OX40 agonist ivuxolimab. Receptor source: an adult with an advanced solid tumor such as melanoma, head and neck, liver or kidney cancer.

This clone was found once. The chain employs TRBV29-1 and TRBJ1-4, with 7 positions matching TRBD1. V trimming: 5 bases; J trimming: 7 bases; junction bases outside the gene matches: 7. Germline loops: CDR1 SQVTM, CDR2 ANQGSEA. This CDR3 is built from 13 residues. The CDR3 is CSVLGTEGEKLFF. The CDR3 DNA reads as TGCAGCGTTCTAGGGACAGAAGGTGAAAAACTGTTTTTT.

The chain carries TRBV4-1 and TRBJ1-2; D gene ambiguous. This CDR3 comprises 13 residues. V was cut by 4 bases and J by 0 bases, with 6 bases left in between. Germline lookup yields CDR1 MGHRA and CDR2 YSYEKL. CDR3 in DNA: TGCGCCAGCAGCCCGACGACTAACTATGGCTACACCTTC. It is translated as CASSPTTNYGYTF.

J is TRBJ1-5 and V is TRBV6-6, with D possibly TRBD1 on 5 matching bases. Germline V CDR1 and CDR2: MNHNY, SVGAGI (reference sequence). Trimming left V 9 bases short and J 9 bases short, with 15 bases between. The CDR3 covers 12 residues. The CDR3 DNA reads TGTGCCAGTCGCGTGGGGGTTTGGCCCCAGCATTTT. Protein: CASRVGVWPQHF.

This clone was counted a single time. The V gene is TRBV5-1, the J gene TRBJ2-1; D perhaps matches TRBD2 (6 bases). The length of the CDR3 is 13 residues. V was shortened by 4 bases and J by 5 bases, with 10 bases between the two germline ends. From germline, CDR1 is SGHRS and CDR2 YFSETQ. The CDR3 is CASSPGLDNEQFF. As DNA, the CDR3 is TGCGCCAGCAGCCCGGGACTCGACAATGAGCAGTTCTTC.

In its sample, this clone was seen once. The V gene is TRBV28, the J gene TRBJ1-2, with D hard to call. V was shortened by 3 bases and J by 2 bases, with 10 bases between the two germline ends. Germline CDR1 is MDHEN and CDR2 is SYDVKM. The CDR3 has 14 amino acids. The CDR3 bases are TGTGCCAGCAGTTTTGCTGTTGCCAACTATGGCTACACCTTC. Translated, it gives CASSFAVANYGYTF.

V and J are TRBV5-6 and TRBJ2-1, with TRBD1 identical over 8 bases. After removal of 4 bases from V and 0 bases from J, the junction contained 6 bases not matched to a gene. Germline V gives CDR1 SGHDT, CDR2 YYEEEE. CDR3 length: 16 amino acids. The CDR3, as DNA: TGTGCCAGCAGCCCAACGACAGGGGCCTCCTACAATGAGCAGTTCTTC. Its translation: CASSPTTGASYNEQFF. Using reference TRBV5-6 and TRBJ2-1 for the parts outside the CDR3, the full variable domain is DAGVTQSPTHLIKTRGQQVTLRCSPKSGHDTVSWYQQALGQGPQFIFQYYEEEERQRGNFPDRFSGHQFPNYSSELNVNALLLGDSALYLCASSPTTGASYNEQFFGPGTRLTVL.

V usage is TRBV27 and J usage is TRBJ1-2; TRBD1 is a possible D gene (6 bases). The CDR3 has 14 amino acids. Per the germline V gene, CDR1 is MNHEY and CDR2 is SMNVEV (reference sequence). V shed 5 bases and J shed 4 bases, with 14 bases lying between them. This CDR3 is CASSAQGRGYGYTF. CDR3 nucleotides: TGTGCCAGCAGTGCACAGGGTAGAGGCTATGGCTACACCTTC.

The rearrangement joins TRBV5-6 to TRBJ1-2; D gene uncertain. Germline V gives CDR1 SGHDT, CDR2 YYEEEE. The CDR3 has 14 amino acids. V was trimmed by 0 bases and J by 2 bases, leaving 8 bases between them. The CDR3 DNA sequence: TGTGCCAGCAGCTTGGAGGGTTGGAACTATGGCTACACCTTC. Its protein is CASSLEGWNYGYTF.

The CDR3 loop reads CASRSGTDYGYTF. CDR3 nucleotide sequence: TGTGCCAGTAGATCAGGGACAGACTATGGCTACACCTTC. The genes are TRBV19 and TRBJ1-2, with 7 bases matching TRBD1. The trim removed 6 bases at V and 3 bases at J, leaving 4 bases unmatched. CDR1 LNHDA and CDR2 SQIVND come from the germline V gene (reference sequence). This CDR3 is 13 amino acids long.

The genes are TRBV7-6 and TRBJ2-3, with 7 bases that match TRBD2. V lost 3 bases and J lost 1; bases outside the gene matches: 4. Germline V gives CDR1 SGHVS, CDR2 FNYEAQ. The CDR3 contains 15 residues. CDR3 sequence reads: CASSLEGGGTDTQYF. The CDR3 nucleotides are TGTGCCAGCAGCTTGGAGGGAGGGGGCACAGATACGCAGTATTTT.